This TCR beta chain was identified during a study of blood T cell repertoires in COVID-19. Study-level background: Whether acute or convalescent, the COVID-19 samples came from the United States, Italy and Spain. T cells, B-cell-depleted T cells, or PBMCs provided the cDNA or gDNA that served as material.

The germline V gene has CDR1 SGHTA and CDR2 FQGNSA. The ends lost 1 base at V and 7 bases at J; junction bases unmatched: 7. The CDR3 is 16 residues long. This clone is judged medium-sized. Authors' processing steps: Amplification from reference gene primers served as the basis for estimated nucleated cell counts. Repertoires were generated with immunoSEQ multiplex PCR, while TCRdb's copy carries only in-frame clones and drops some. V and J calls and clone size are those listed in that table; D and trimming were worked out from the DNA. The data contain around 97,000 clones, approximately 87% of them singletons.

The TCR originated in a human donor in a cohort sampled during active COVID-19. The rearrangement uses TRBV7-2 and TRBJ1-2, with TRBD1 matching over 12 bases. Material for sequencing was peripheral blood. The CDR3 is CASSLGRDRGLRGYTF. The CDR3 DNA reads TGTGCCAGCAGCTTAGGTCGGGACAGGGGGCTTCGTGGCTACACCTTC.